The 21 T cell receptor beta chains presented below share a single source sample, sequenced in a study of blood T cell repertoires in COVID-19. The assay was immunoSEQ multiplex PCR, and TCRdb's table has in-frame clones only and misses some. The sample gives around 470,000 clones, 90% of which show up once; around 0.6% is in the top ten. The sequencing sample was made of PBMCs or T cells enriched from blood (not recorded which). The receptors here all came from a man aged 18 to 30 who had recovered from COVID-19.

The chain combines TRBV7-2 with TRBJ2-1; D ambiguous. This CDR3 spans 12 amino acids. Germline V CDR1 and CDR2: SGHTA, FQGNSA. Trimming cost V 5 bases and J 10 bases, with 12 bases left between them. Here the CDR3 reads CASSPKPWEQFF. The CDR3 DNA reads as TGTGCCAGCAGCCCCAAGCCCTGGGAGCAGTTCTTC.

This clone was observed a few times. The chain couples TRBV27 to TRBJ2-7; 10 nucleotides line up with TRBD2. This CDR3 is built from 15 residues. Germline loops: CDR1 MNHEY, CDR2 SMNVEV (reference sequence). With 5 bases clipped from V and 3 bases from J, the junction kept 7 bases outside the gene matches. Written as DNA, the CDR3 is TGTGCCAGCAGTCCTCTAGCGGGAGTCTTCTACGAGCAGTACTTC. It translates to CASSPLAGVFYEQYF.

The chain joins TRBV28 to TRBJ1-4, with D uncertain. Trimming removed 9 bases at V and 3 bases at J, with 8 bases between. Per germline, CDR1 MDHEN and CDR2 SYDVKM. The CDR3 consists of 12 residues. CDR3 in amino acids: CASRQANEKLFF. The CDR3 DNA is TGTGCCAGTCGACAAGCTAATGAAAAACTGTTTTTT.

The V and J genes are TRBV24-1 and TRBJ2-7; TRBD2 is a possible D gene (5 bases). CDR1 is KGHDR, CDR2 SFDVKD, per germline. With 5 bases removed from V and 2 bases from J, the gap between germline ends came to 12 bases. The CDR3 loop spans 14 amino acids. CDR3: CATSAPDGAYEQYF. The CDR3 DNA is TGTGCCACCAGTGCCCCTGACGGGGCCTACGAGCAGTACTTC.

The chain links TRBV19 to TRBJ2-1; TRBD2 agrees at 14 bases. The CDR3 consists of 15 residues. Trimming took 3 bases from V and 6 from J; bases not matched to a gene: 1. Germline V gives CDR1 LNHDA, CDR2 SQIVND (reference sequence). The CDR3 loop reads CASSMTSGGANEQFF. CDR3 nucleotide sequence: TGTGCCAGTAGTATGACTAGCGGGGGGGCCAATGAGCAGTTCTTC.

In its sample, this clone was seen once. The V call is TRBV2, the J call TRBJ2-6, with a tentative D call TRBD1 (6 bases). Trimming pared 7 bases from V and 0 bases from J, leaving 13 bases between. Germline CDR1 is SNHLY and CDR2 is FYNNEI. There are 16 residues in the CDR3. This CDR3 reads CASKPGHHSGANVLTF. CDR3 DNA sequence: TGTGCCAGCAAACCGGGACACCACTCTGGGGCCAACGTCCTGACTTTC. The full variable domain, in which reference TRBV2 and TRBJ2-6 provide the parts outside the CDR3, is EPEVTQTPSHQVTQMGQEVILRCVPISNHLYFYWYRQILGQKVEFLVSFYNNEISEKSEIFDDQFSVERPDGSNFTLKIRSTKLEDSAMYFCASKPGHHSGANVLTFGAGSRLTVL.

The chain links TRBV28 to TRBJ2-7; D is possibly TRBD2 (6 bases). CDR1 is MDHEN, CDR2 SYDVKM, per germline. The CDR3 length is 17 residues. Trimming took 0 bases from V and 0 from J, leaving 15 bases between them. CDR3 in amino acids: CASSLWPLSGLSYEQYF. In DNA form, the CDR3 reads TGTGCCAGCAGTTTATGGCCCCTTAGCGGCCTCTCCTACGAGCAGTACTTC.

This rearrangement joins TRBV4-1 to TRBJ2-5; TRBD2 agrees at 7 bases. Germline trimming cut 0 bases from V and 5 bases from J; bases unmatched to any gene: 12. This CDR3 contains 17 residues. Germline CDR1 reads MGHRA; CDR2 reads YSYEKL. Here the CDR3 DNA reads TGCGCCAGCAGCCAAGAATGGGAGAGGCGGGGGTCGGAGACCCAGTACTTC. Its translation: CASSQEWERRGSETQYF.

This clone was seen just once. The chain uses TRBV28 and TRBJ1-6; possibly TRBD1 for D (5 bases). This CDR3 has 15 residues. CDR1 and CDR2 from the germline V gene are MDHEN and SYDVKM. The V end lost 4 bases, the J end lost 5 bases, and 12 bases lay between the germline ends. This chain's CDR3 is CASSYGQVNNSPLHF. The CDR3 DNA is TGTGCCAGCAGTTACGGACAAGTAAATAATTCACCCCTCCACTTT.

V usage is TRBV28 and J usage is TRBJ1-2, with 7 bases matching TRBD1. Germline CDR1 and CDR2: MDHEN and SYDVKM. There are 15 residues in the CDR3. The J segment lost 5 bases and the V segment lost 6 bases, leaving 12 bases of the junction unmatched. The CDR3 sequence: CASSYDRALTYGYTF. CDR3 nucleotide sequence: TGTGCCAGCAGCTACGACAGGGCATTGACGTATGGCTACACCTTC.

This sequence joins TRBV23-1 and TRBJ2-7; TRBD2 aligns across 12 bases. TRBV23-1 is known as an ORF, though its function is uncertain. Trimming cost V 0 bases and J 7 bases; bases outside gene matches: 13. The CDR3 spans 18 residues. The DNA of the CDR3 is TGCGCCAGCAGTCAATCGGGACTAGCGGGCCCACCGCCTGGGGAGCAGTACTTC. This gives the protein CASSQSGLAGPPPGEQYF.

This clone was seen a single time. The chain recombines TRBV7-3 with TRBJ1-1, with a tentative D call TRBD1 (5 bases). Looked up from germline, CDR1 is SGHTA and CDR2 is FQGTGA. The CDR3 covers 13 residues. V lost 2 bases, J lost 6 bases, and 10 bases lay in between. The CDR3 coding sequence is TGTGCCAGCAGCTTAGGGGGGGTCCCTGAAGCTTTCTTT. Its translation: CASSLGGVPEAFF. The complete variable domain, with remaining parts taken from reference TRBV7-3 and TRBJ1-1, reads GAGVSQTPSNKVTEKGKYVELRCDPISGHTALYWYRQSLGQGPEFLIYFQGTGAADDSGLPNDRFFAVRPEGSVSTLKIQRTERGDSAVYLCASSLGGVPEAFFGQGTRLTVV.

J is TRBJ1-2 and V is TRBV28; TRBD1 is a possible D gene (6 bases). V lost 3 bases to trimming and J lost 4 bases, with 15 bases between them. This CDR3 is 15 amino acids long. Germline V CDR1 and CDR2: MDHEN, SYDVKM. The CDR3 nucleotides are TGTGCCAGCAGTTTCCCGCCGGGACACTTCTATGGCTACACCTTC. This sequence encodes CASSFPPGHFYGYTF.

The chain recombines TRBV3-1 (or the pseudogene TRBV3-2) with TRBJ2-3; D may be TRBD2 (6 bases). The ends were cut back, 3 bases at V and 6 bases at J, with 10 bases in the middle. CDR1 is LGHDT and CDR2 is YNNKEL in the germline V gene (reference sequence). The CDR3 spans 13 residues. CDR3 in DNA: TGTGCCAGCAGCCAGGGGACTGGCGATACGCAGTATTTT. Translating it yields CASSQGTGDTQYF.

The genes are TRBV7-9 and TRBJ1-6, with D unclear. Germline V gives CDR1 SEHNR, CDR2 FQNEAQ (reference sequence). V was shortened by 1 base and J by 10 bases, with 14 bases between the two germline ends. CDR3 length: 15 residues. The CDR3 is CASSLGYSTISPLHF. As DNA, the CDR3 is TGTGCCAGCAGCTTAGGTTACTCGACTATCTCACCCCTCCACTTT.

Concerning this clone: The identical CDR3 is also encoded by other nucleotide sequences in the sample. CDR3: CASSQDLGGEKLFF. Written as DNA, the CDR3 is TGTGCCAGCAGCCAAGATCTCGGAGGTGAAAAACTGTTTTTT. The genes are TRBV3-1 (or the pseudogene TRBV3-2) and TRBJ1-4; D remains unclear. The CDR3 extends over 14 amino acids. V was shortened by 0 bases and J by 7 bases, with 9 bases between the two germline ends. Germline V gene lookup returns CDR1 LGHDT and CDR2 YNNKEL (reference sequence).

The chain carries TRBV5-1 and TRBJ1-3, with D possibly being TRBD1 (6 bases). The CDR3 has 16 residues. V dropped 1 base and J dropped 1 base, with 12 bases sitting between them. In germline, CDR1 is SGHRS, CDR2 YFSETQ. The CDR3 nucleotides read TGCGCCAGCAGCTTGCCGCTGACAGGTTCTGGAAACACCATATATTTT. Its translation is CASSLPLTGSGNTIYF.

This rearrangement joins TRBV7-9 to TRBJ2-3; 11 positions agree with TRBD1. V gave up 4 bases and J gave up 3 bases; unmatched junction bases: 6. The length of the CDR3 is 16 residues. Per germline, CDR1 SEHNR and CDR2 FQNEAQ (reference sequence). The CDR3 here is CASSSWTGGGTDTQYF. The CDR3 nucleotides are TGTGCCAGCAGCTCCTGGACAGGGGGCGGAACAGATACGCAGTATTTT.

The V and J genes are TRBV28 and TRBJ1-3, with D maybe TRBD1 (5 bases). Germline assignment: CDR1 MDHEN and CDR2 SYDVKM. This CDR3 has 13 amino acids. V lost 5 bases and J lost 2, with 7 bases in between. The CDR3 loop reads CASSPTAGNTIYF. The DNA of the CDR3 is TGTGCCAGCAGTCCGACAGCTGGAAACACCATATATTTT.

This chain links TRBV5-1 with TRBJ1-2; D remains unclear. CDR3 length: 16 residues. Germline values: CDR1 SGHRS, CDR2 YFSETQ. V was trimmed by 0 bases and J by 1 base, leaving 13 bases between them. This CDR3 is CASSLVYQNYNYGYTF. CDR3 sequence (DNA): TGCGCCAGCAGCTTGGTTTATCAGAATTATAACTATGGCTACACCTTC. The full variable domain, with the rest looked up from reference TRBV5-1 and TRBJ1-2, is KAGVTQTPRYLIKTRGQQVTLSCSPISGHRSVSWYQQTPGQGLQFLFEYFSETQRNKGNFPGRFSGRQFSNSRSEMNVSTLELGDSALYLCASSLVYQNYNYGYTFGSGTRLTVV.

The J gene is TRBJ1-2, the V gene TRBV3-1 (or the pseudogene TRBV3-2); D is undetermined. V shed 6 bases and J shed 9 bases, with 14 bases lying between them. This CDR3 is 12 amino acids long. Germline values: CDR1 LGHDT, CDR2 YNNKEL (reference sequence). For the CDR3, the DNA is TGTGCCAGCAGACTATGGGGAGGTAGCTACACCTTC. It specifies CASRLWGGSYTF.